The text below deals with one TCR beta chain. Participants were aged about 18 to 89 years from around 26 US areas. Clinical history as reported by participants underpinned cohort assignment. This specimen comes from a study of blood T cell repertoires in COVID-19. Study in general: Sites across the United States, Italy and Spain contributed samples from acute and convalescent COVID-19.

Original processing notes: Estimation of nucleated cell counts relied on the amplification of reference gene primers. Assay used: immunoSEQ multiplex PCR; TCRdb lists only in-frame clones, some missing. The DNA was the basis for D and trimming; V, J and clone size are from that table. This table holds 200,000 to 300,000 clones, approximately 88% found once. Germline V gene sequence: CDR1 SNHLY, CDR2 FYNNEI. The V gene end was trimmed by 6 bases and the J gene end by 5 bases; junction bases not matched to a gene: 8. CDR3 length: 14 residues. The genes are TRBV2 and TRBJ1-1; TRBD1 aligns across 8 bases. The sample consisted of PBMCs or T cells enriched from blood (not recorded which). This receptor was identified in a woman aged 40 to 50 with acute COVID-19. DNA of the CDR3: TGTGCCAGCAGCGGACAGGGAAGAGGGACTGAAGCTTTCTTT. Its protein is CASSGQGRGTEAFF.